The rows below give T cell receptor beta chains drawn from one sample of a study of control samples from healthy donors and cancer patients. Repertoires were generated with immunoSEQ multiplex PCR, while TCRdb's copy carries only in-frame clones and drops some. The table lists under 200,000 clones, roughly 91% of them singletons. The sequencing sample was made of blood. Source of these receptors: a woman aged 30 to 39 in good health. The CDR3 runs from the conserved cysteine through the conserved F or W. The D gene is left open where the match is weak. Some rows mark clone size as missing; the rest say once, few, many or name a class of expanded clone.

D	size	V	J	CDR3	DNA
NA	NA	TRBV12-3/TRBV12-4	TRBJ2-7	CASSARSSYEQYF	TGTGCCAGCAGTGCTAGGAGCTCCTACGAGCAGTACTTC
NA	NA	TRBV5-1	TRBJ1-1	CASRTALNTEAFF	TGCGCCAGCCGGACAGCCCTGAACACTGAAGCTTTCTTT
TRBD2	NA	TRBV2	TRBJ2-3	CARGETSGSTDTQYF	TGTGCCAGAGGGGAGACTAGCGGGAGCACAGATACGCAGTATTTT
NA	NA	TRBV4-1	TRBJ2-7	CASSQVPSKVEQYF	TGCGCCAGCAGCCAAGTTCCTAGCAAGGTCGAGCAGTACTTC
TRBD2	NA	TRBV27	TRBJ2-1	CASRRLAGGNEQFF	TGTGCCAGCAGAAGACTAGCGGGAGGCAATGAGCAGTTCTTC
TRBD2	NA	TRBV6-4	TRBJ2-1	CASSDTGTSGDEQFF	TGTGCCAGCAGTGACACCGGGACTAGCGGGGATGAGCAGTTCTTC
NA	NA	TRBV7-2	TRBJ1-4	CASSLGQGSEKLFF	TGTGCCAGCAGCTTAGGGCAGGGGAGCGAAAAACTGTTTTTT
NA	NA	TRBV15	TRBJ2-5	CATSRGSGQETQYF	TGTGCCACCAGCAGAGGGAGCGGACAAGAGACCCAGTACTTC
TRBD1	many	TRBV7-9	TRBJ1-1	CASSLTGGTEAFF	TGTGCCAGCAGCTTAACAGGGGGCACTGAAGCTTTCTTT
NA	NA	TRBV6-5	TRBJ2-3	CASSWGTDTQYF	TGTGCCAGCAGTTGGGGCACAGATACGCAGTATTTT
TRBD1	NA	TRBV27	TRBJ1-2	CASSSSDRVDGYTF	TGTGCCAGCAGTTCGTCCGACAGGGTCGATGGCTACACCTTC
TRBD2	NA	TRBV4-1	TRBJ2-5	CASSQVVWAGGQQETQYF	TGCGCCAGCAGCCAAGTGGTGTGGGCGGGGGGTCAGCAAGAGACCCAGTACTTC
NA	few	TRBV6-4	TRBJ2-3	CASSNGTTTDTQYF	TGTGCCAGCAGTAACGGGACAACCACAGATACGCAGTATTTT
TRBD1	NA	TRBV7-8	TRBJ1-5	CASSPRTGAYSNQPQHF	TGTGCCAGCAGCCCGCGGACAGGGGCGTATAGCAATCAGCCCCAGCATTTT
NA	NA	TRBV9	TRBJ2-3	CASSGRLLTDTQYF	TGTGCCAGCAGTGGCAGGCTTCTCACAGATACGCAGTATTTT
NA	NA	TRBV29-1	TRBJ2-1	CSVGARHNEQFF	TGCAGCGTTGGTGCCAGACACAATGAGCAGTTCTTC
NA	NA	TRBV30	TRBJ2-1	CAWSDLISFSYNEQFF	TGTGCCTGGAGTGACCTTATTAGTTTCTCCTACAATGAGCAGTTCTTC
TRBD1	NA	TRBV5-1	TRBJ2-7	CASNGQAYEQYF	TGCGCCAGCAACGGACAGGCCTACGAGCAGTACTTC
NA	NA	TRBV15	TRBJ1-3	CATSRDGTPGNTIYF	TGTGCCACCAGCAGAGATGGGACGCCGGGAAACACCATATATTTT
NA	NA	TRBV29-1	TRBJ1-4	CSVAGPPNEKLFF	TGCAGCGTTGCGGGACCGCCTAATGAAAAACTGTTTTTT